This T cell receptor (beta chain) was observed in a study of TIL therapy for anti-PD-1-resistant metastatic lung cancer. As for the study in general: Patients then received nivolumab; progressors got lymphodepletion, TIL and IL-2.

Time point in this sample: pre-treatment sample, taken before nivolumab and TIL therapy. This CDR3 has 12 residues. The V and J ends lost 3 bases and 4 bases respectively, with 5 bases between them. Germline V gene lookup returns CDR1 MDHEN and CDR2 SYDVKM. The immunoSEQ assay was v3. The table came from immunoSEQ multiplex PCR; TCRdb's copy has only in-frame clones and leaves some out. The table lists about 20,000 clones, 83% of them singletons. The source is a person aged 25-80 years with non-small cell lung cancer. The material sequenced was blood, taken at baseline. The chain uses TRBV28 and TRBJ2-3; the D is unclear. CDR3 DNA sequence: TGTGCCAGCAGTTTGGCGTCAGATACGCAGTATTTT. Translated: CASSLASDTQYF.